The rows below give T cell receptor beta chains drawn from one sample of a study of CD8+ T cells in alopecia areata. Profiling relied on immunoSEQ multiplex PCR, and the TCRdb table lists in-frame clones only, not all of them. The table has 150,000 to 200,000 clones, roughly 65% seen once; the top ten hold 0.7% to 1%. Sequences were derived from CD4+ T cells sorted from blood, sampled at week 4, from a patient treated with tofacitinib. These receptors were obtained from a human donor with alopecia areata. Both conserved end residues are part of each CDR3. Fields, in order: CDR3 DNA, CDR3 protein, V gene, D gene, J gene, CDR3 length, clone size. D genes are given only for firm matches. The size of a clone is reported for some rows only, either as once, few or many, or as a class for expanded clones.

cdr3_nt: TGTGCCAGCAGCCACAGGGGGCAAGAGACCCAGTACTTC
cdr3_aa: CASSHRGQETQYF
v_call: TRBV9
d_call: TRBD1
j_call: TRBJ2-5
cdr3_length: 13
clone_size: -

cdr3_nt: TGTGCCACTGCAATAAGGGGTCAAGAGACCCAGTACTTC
cdr3_aa: CATAIRGQETQYF
v_call: TRBV10-3
d_call: -
j_call: TRBJ2-5
cdr3_length: 13
clone_size: -

cdr3_nt: TGTGCCAGCCACCCGTGGGGGGGAAACTACAATGAGCAGTTCTTC
cdr3_aa: CASHPWGGNYNEQFF
v_call: TRBV5-6
d_call: TRBD2
j_call: TRBJ2-1
cdr3_length: 15
clone_size: once

cdr3_nt: TGTGCCTGGAGTGTACCGCGGGGGCGGGTCACAGATACGCAGTATTTT
cdr3_aa: CAWSVPRGRVTDTQYF
v_call: TRBV30
d_call: -
j_call: TRBJ2-3
cdr3_length: 16
clone_size: -

cdr3_nt: TGTGCCAGCAGCCCGGGCTGGGGGCGCAGTGAAAAACTGTTTTTT
cdr3_aa: CASSPGWGRSEKLFF
v_call: TRBV5-6
d_call: -
j_call: TRBJ1-4
cdr3_length: 15
clone_size: -

cdr3_nt: TGTGCCAGCAGCCCTAGCGGAAACACCGGGGAGCTGTTTTTT
cdr3_aa: CASSPSGNTGELFF
v_call: TRBV7-6
d_call: TRBD2
j_call: TRBJ2-2
cdr3_length: 14
clone_size: -

cdr3_nt: TGTGCCAGCAGCCGCCCGATCCTGAACACTGAAGCTTTCTTT
cdr3_aa: CASSRPILNTEAFF
v_call: TRBV6-6
d_call: -
j_call: TRBJ1-1
cdr3_length: 14
clone_size: -

cdr3_nt: TGTGCCAGCAGCGTAGGAATGGGCAGGCTCATGGAGACCCAGTACTTC
cdr3_aa: CASSVGMGRLMETQYF
v_call: TRBV9
d_call: -
j_call: TRBJ2-5
cdr3_length: 16
clone_size: -

cdr3_nt: TGTGCCAGCAGCCCGACTAGCTACAATGAGCAGTTCTTC
cdr3_aa: CASSPTSYNEQFF
v_call: TRBV13
d_call: -
j_call: TRBJ2-1
cdr3_length: 13
clone_size: -

cdr3_nt: TGTGCCAGCAGCTTTCTCCAGGCAAATTCACCCCTCCACTTT
cdr3_aa: CASSFLQANSPLHF
v_call: TRBV5-6
d_call: -
j_call: TRBJ1-6
cdr3_length: 14
clone_size: few

cdr3_nt: TGTGCCAGCAGCTTGGTAGGCCACTTAACGAATGGCTACACCTTC
cdr3_aa: CASSLVGHLTNGYTF
v_call: TRBV5-6
d_call: -
j_call: TRBJ1-2
cdr3_length: 15
clone_size: -